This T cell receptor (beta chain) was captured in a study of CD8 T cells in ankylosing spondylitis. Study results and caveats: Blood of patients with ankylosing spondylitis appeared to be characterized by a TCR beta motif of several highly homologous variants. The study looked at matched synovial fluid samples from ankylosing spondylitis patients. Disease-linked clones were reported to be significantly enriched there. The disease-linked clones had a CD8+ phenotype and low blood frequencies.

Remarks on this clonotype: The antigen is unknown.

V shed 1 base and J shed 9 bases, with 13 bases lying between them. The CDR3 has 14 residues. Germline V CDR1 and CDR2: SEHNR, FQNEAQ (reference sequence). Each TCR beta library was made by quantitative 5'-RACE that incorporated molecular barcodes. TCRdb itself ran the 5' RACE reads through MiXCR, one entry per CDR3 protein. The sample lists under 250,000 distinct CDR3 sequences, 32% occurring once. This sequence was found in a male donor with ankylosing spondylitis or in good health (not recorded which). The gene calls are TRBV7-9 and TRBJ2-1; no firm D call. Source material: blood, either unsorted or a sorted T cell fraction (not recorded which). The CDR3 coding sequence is TGTGCCAGCAGCTTAGGCGCTCTACAAGGTGAGCAGTTCTTC. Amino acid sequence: CASSLGALQGEQFF.